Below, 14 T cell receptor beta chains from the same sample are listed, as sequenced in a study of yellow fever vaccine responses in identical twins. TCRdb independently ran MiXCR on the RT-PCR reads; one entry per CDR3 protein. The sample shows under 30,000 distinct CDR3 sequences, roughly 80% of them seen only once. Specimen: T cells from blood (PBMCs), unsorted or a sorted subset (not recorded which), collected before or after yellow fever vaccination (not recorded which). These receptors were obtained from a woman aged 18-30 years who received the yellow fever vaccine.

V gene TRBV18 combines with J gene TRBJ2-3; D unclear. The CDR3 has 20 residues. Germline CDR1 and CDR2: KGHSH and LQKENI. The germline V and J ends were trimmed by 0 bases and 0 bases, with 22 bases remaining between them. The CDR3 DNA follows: TGTGCCAGCTCACCACCGTGGATCCTACTGGGTATTAAAAGCACAGATACGCAGTATTTT. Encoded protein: CASSPPWILLGIKSTDTQYF.

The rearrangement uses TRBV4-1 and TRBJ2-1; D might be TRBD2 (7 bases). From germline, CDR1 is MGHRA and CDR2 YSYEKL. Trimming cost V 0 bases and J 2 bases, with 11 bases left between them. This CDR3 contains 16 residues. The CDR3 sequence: CASSQDWGGTYNEQFF. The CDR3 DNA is TGCGCCAGCAGCCAAGATTGGGGGGGCACCTACAATGAGCAGTTCTTC.

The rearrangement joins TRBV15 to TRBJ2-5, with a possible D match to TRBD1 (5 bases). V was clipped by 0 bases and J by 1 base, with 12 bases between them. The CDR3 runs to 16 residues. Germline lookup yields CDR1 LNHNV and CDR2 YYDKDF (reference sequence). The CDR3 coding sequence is TGTGCCACCAGCAGAGAATCGACAGCCCCCCAAGAGACCCAGTACTTC. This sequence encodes CATSRESTAPQETQYF.

As DNA, the CDR3 is TGTGCCAGCAGTTGGGGATTAAACTACGAGCAGTACTTC. Translated: CASSWGLNYEQYF. J is TRBJ2-7 and V is TRBV28; no clear D. CDR3 length: 13 residues. The V gene's germline CDR1 is MDHEN and CDR2 SYDVKM. The V and J ends lost 4 bases and 3 bases respectively, with 10 bases between them.

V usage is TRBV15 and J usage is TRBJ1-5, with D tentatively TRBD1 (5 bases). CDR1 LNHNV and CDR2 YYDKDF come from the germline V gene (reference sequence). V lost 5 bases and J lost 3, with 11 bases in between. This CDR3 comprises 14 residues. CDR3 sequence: CATSGMGDNQPQHF. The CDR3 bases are TGTGCCACCAGCGGTATGGGGGACAATCAGCCCCAGCATTTT.

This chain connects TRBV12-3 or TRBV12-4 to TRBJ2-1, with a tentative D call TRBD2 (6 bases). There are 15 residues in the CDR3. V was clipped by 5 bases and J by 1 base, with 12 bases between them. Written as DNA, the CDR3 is TGTGCCAGCAGTACCGGGGGATGGTCCTACAATGAGCAGTTCTTC. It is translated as CASSTGGWSYNEQFF.

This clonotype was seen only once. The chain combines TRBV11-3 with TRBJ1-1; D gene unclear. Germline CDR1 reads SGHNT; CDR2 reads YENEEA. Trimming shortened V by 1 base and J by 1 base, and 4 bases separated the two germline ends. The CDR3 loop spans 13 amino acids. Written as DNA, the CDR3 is TGTGCCAGCAGCTTAGGGAGGAACACTGAAGCTTTCTTT. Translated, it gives CASSLGRNTEAFF. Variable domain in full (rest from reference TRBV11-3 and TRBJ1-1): EAGVVQSPRYKIIEKKQPVAFWCNPISGHNTLYWYLQNLGQGPELLIRYENEEAVDDSQLPKDRFSAERLKGVDSTLKIQPAELGDSAVYLCASSLGRNTEAFFGQGTRLTVV.

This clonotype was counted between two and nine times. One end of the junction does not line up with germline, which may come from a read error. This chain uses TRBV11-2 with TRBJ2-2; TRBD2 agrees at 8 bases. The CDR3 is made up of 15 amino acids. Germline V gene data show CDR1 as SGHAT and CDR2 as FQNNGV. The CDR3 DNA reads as TGTGCCAGCAGCGGAGTAGCGGGATACTCCGGGGAGTTGTTTTTT. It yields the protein CASSGVAGYSGELFF.

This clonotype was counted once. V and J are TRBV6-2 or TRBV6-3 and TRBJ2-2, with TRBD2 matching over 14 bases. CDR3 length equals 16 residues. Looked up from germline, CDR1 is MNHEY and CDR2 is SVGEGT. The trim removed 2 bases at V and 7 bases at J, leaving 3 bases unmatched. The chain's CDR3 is CASSYGTSGSVGELFF. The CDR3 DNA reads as TGTGCCAGCAGTTACGGGACTAGCGGGAGTGTCGGGGAGCTGTTTTTT.

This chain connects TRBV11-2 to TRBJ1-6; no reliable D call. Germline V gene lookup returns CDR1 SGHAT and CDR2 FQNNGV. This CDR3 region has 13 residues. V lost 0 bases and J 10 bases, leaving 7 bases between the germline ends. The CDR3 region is CASSLEGSSPLHF. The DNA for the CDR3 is TGTGCCAGCAGCTTAGAGGGGAGCTCACCCCTCCACTTT.

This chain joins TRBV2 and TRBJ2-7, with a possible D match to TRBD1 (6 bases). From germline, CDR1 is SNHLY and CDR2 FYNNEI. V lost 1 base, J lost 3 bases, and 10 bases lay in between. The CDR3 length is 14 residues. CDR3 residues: CASSEDWDNYEQYV. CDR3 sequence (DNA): TGTGCCAGCAGTGAAGACTGGGACAACTACGAGCAGTACGTC.

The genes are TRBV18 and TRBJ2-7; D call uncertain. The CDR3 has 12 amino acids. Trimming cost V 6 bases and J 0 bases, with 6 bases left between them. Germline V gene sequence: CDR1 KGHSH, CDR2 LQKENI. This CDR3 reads CASSQSSYEQYF. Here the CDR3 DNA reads TGTGCCAGCTCGCAGAGCTCCTACGAGCAGTACTTC.

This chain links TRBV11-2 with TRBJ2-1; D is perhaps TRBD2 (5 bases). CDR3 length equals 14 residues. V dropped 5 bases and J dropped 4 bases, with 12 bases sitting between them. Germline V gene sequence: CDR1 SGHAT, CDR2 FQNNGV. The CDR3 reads CASSPGVPYNEQFF. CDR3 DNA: TGTGCCAGCAGCCCCGGGGTACCTTACAATGAGCAGTTCTTC.

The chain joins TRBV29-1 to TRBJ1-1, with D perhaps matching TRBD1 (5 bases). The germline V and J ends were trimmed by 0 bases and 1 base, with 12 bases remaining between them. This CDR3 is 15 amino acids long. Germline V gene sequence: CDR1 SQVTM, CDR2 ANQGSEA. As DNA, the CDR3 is TGCAGCGTTGAAGATCTTGCGCAGGGGAACACTGAAGCTTTCTTT. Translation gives CSVEDLAQGNTEAFF.